This TCR beta chain derives from a study of blood T cell repertoires in COVID-19. Study details: COVID-19 samples from acute and convalescent phases originated in the United States, Italy and Spain. PBMCs, B-cell-depleted T cells, or T cells were the source of the cDNA or gDNA that made up the material.

Produced via immunoSEQ multiplex PCR; TCRdb's table is partial and in-frame only. Seen here are 350,000 to 450,000 clones, roughly 86% observed once, and the top ten hold roughly 2.1%. Recruited during active infection, patients (from Seattle) were subsequently followed longitudinally. Per germline, CDR1 SGHRS and CDR2 YFSETQ. V was clipped by 4 bases and J by 0 bases, with 13 bases between them. This CDR3 region has 15 residues. The clonotype comes from a woman aged 55-69 years with COVID-19, enrolled during active disease. The V call is TRBV5-1, the J call TRBJ1-2; no reliable D call. Sequenced material: peripheral blood. CDR3 amino acids: CASSELDGANYGYTF. CDR3 nucleotides: TGCGCCAGCAGCGAACTCGACGGAGCTAACTATGGCTACACCTTC.